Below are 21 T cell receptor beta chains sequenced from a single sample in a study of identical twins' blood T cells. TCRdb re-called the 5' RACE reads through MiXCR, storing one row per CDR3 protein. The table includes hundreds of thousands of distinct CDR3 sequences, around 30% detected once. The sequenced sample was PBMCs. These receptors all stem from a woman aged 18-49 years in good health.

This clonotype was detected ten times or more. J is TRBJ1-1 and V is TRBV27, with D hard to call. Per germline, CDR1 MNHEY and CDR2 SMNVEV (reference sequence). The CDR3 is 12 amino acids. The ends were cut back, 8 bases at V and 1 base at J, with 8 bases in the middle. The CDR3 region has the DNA TGTGCCAGCCGTCCCCGGAACACTGAAGCTTTCTTT. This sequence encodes CASRPRNTEAFF.

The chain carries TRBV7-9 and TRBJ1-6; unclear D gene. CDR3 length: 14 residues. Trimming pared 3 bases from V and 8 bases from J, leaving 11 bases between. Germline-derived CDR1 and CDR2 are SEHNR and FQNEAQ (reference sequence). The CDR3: CASSFFGEDSPLHF. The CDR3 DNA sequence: TGTGCCAGCAGCTTCTTCGGGGAGGATTCACCCCTCCACTTT. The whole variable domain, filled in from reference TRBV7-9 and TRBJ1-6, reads DTGVSQNPRHKITKRGQNVTFRCDPISEHNRLYWYRQTLGQGPEFLTYFQNEAQLEKSRLLSDRFSAERPKGSFSTLEIQRTEQGDSAMYLCASSFFGEDSPLHFGNGTRLTVT.

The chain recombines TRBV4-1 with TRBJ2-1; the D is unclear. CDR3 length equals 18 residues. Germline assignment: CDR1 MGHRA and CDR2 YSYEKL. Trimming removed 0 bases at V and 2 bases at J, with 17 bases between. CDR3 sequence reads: CASSQDLLVISPYNEQFF. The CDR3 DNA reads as TGCGCCAGCAGCCAAGACTTATTAGTCATTAGTCCCTACAATGAGCAGTTCTTC.

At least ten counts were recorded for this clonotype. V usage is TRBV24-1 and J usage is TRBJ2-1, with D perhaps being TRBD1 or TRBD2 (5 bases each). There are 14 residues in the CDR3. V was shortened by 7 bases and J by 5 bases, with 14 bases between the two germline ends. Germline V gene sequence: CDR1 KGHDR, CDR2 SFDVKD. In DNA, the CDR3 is TGTGCCACCAGCCCCGGGACGGTGGACAATGAGCAGTTCTTC. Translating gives CATSPGTVDNEQFF.

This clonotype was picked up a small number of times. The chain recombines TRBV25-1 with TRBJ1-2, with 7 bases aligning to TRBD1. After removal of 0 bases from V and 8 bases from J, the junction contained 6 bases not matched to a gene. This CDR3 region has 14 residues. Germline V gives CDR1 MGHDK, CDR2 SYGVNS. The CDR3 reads CASSEYAAGGGYTF. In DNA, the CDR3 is TGTGCCAGCAGTGAATATGCGGCAGGGGGAGGCTACACCTTC.

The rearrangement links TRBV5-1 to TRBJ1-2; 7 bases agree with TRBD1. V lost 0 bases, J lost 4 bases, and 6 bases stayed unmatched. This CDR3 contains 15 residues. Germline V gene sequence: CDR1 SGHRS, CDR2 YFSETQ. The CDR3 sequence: CASSLDAGGGYGYTF. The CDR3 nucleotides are TGCGCCAGCAGCTTGGATGCAGGGGGAGGCTATGGCTACACCTTC.

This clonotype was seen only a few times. CDR3 nucleotide sequence: TGTGCCAGCAGCTTAGATGGATGGGGGGACAGCAATCAGCCCCAGCATTTT. This sequence encodes CASSLDGWGDSNQPQHF. The chain has TRBV7-2 and TRBJ1-5; possible D gene TRBD1, 5 bases. This CDR3 is 17 amino acids long. V gave up 1 base and J gave up 1 base, with 14 bases separating them. Germline V gene lookup returns CDR1 SGHTA and CDR2 FQGNSA.

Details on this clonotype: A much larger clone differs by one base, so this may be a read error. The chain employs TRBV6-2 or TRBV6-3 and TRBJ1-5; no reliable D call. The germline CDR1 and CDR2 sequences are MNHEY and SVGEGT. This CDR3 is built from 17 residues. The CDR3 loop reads CVSTISWLRDSNQPQHF. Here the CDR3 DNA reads TGTGTCAGCACCATTTCTTGGCTGAGAGATAGCAATCAGCCCCAGCATTTT.

DNA for the CDR3: TGCGCCAGCAGCTTGGGACTTTCTAGCTCCTACGAGCAGTACTTC. Translating it yields CASSLGLSSSYEQYF. The chain uses TRBV5-1 and TRBJ2-7, with D uncertain. Germline assignment: CDR1 SGHRS and CDR2 YFSETQ. The length of the CDR3 is 15 residues. The V end was cut by 0 bases, the J end by 0 bases, with 10 bases between.

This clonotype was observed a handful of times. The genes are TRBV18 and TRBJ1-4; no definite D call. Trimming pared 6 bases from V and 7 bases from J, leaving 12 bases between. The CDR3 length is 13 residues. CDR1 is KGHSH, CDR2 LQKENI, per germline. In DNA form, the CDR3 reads TGTGCCAGCTCCAGCGGTGATACTGAAAAACTGTTTTTT. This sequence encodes CASSSGDTEKLFF. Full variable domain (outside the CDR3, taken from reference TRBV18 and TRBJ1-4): NAGVMQNPRHLVRRRGQEARLRCSPMKGHSHVYWYRQLPEEGLKFMVYLQKENIIDESGMPKERFSAEFPKEGPSILRIQQVVRGDSAAYFCASSSGDTEKLFFGSGTQLSVL.

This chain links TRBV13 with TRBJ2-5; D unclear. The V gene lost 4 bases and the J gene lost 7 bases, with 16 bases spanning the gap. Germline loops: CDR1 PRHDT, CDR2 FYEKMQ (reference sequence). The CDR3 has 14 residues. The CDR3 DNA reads TGTGCCAGCAGCTCATTCCTATTTATGGGGACCCAGTACTTC. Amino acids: CASSSFLFMGTQYF.

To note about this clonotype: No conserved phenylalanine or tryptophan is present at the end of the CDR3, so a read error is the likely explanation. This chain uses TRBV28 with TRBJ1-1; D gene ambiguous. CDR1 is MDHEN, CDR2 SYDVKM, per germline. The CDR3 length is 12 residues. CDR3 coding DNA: TGTGCCGGCAGTTCGCACCTAACTGAAGCTTTCCTT. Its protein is CAGSSHLTEAFL.

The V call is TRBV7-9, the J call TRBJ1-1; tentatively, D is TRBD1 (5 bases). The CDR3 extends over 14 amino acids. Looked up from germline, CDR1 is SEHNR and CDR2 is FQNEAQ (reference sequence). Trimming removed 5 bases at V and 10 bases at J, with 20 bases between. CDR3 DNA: TGTGCCAGCAGCGGGGACGGAATCCCCGAAGGAGCTTTCTTT. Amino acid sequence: CASSGDGIPEGAFF.

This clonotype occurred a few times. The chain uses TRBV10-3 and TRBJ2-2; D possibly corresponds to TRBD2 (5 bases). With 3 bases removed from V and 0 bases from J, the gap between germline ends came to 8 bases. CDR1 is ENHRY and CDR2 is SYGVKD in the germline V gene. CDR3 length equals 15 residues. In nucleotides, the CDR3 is TGTGCCATCAGTGATGGAGGAACGAACACCGGGGAGCTGTTTTTT. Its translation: CAISDGGTNTGELFF.

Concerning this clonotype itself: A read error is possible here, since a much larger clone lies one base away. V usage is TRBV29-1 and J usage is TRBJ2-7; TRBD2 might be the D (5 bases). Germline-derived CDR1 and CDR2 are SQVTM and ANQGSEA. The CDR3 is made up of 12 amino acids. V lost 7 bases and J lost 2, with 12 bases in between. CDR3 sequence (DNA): TGCAGCGCCTCGACTAACGCCTACGAGCAGTACTTC. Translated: CSASTNAYEQYF.

The CDR3: CASSPRGSANSPLHF. CDR3 coding DNA: TGCGCCAGCAGCCCCCGGGGATCAGCTAATTCACCCCTCCACTTT. The V gene is TRBV4-3, the J gene TRBJ1-6, with D unresolved. Trimming stripped 4 bases from V and 6 bases from J, with 13 bases between. The CDR3 extends over 15 amino acids. The germline CDR1 and CDR2 sequences are LGHNA and YSLEER.

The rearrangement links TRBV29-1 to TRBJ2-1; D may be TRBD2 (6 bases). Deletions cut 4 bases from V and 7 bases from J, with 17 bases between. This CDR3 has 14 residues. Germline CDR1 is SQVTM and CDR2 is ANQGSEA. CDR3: CSVAVTRRFNEQFF. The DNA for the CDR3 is TGCAGCGTTGCTGTGACTAGGCGGTTTAATGAGCAGTTCTTC.

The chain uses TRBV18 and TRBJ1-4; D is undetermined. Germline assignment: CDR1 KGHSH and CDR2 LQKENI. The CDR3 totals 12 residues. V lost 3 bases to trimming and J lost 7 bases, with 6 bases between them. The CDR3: CASSPKGEKLFF. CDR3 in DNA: TGTGCCAGCTCACCCAAAGGTGAAAAACTGTTTTTT.

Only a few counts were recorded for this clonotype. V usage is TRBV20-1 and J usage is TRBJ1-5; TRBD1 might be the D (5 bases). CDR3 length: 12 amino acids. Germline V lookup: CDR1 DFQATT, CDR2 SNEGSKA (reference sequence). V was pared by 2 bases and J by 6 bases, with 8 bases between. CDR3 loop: CSARQGGQPQHF. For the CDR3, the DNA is TGCAGTGCTAGACAGGGCGGTCAGCCCCAGCATTTT.

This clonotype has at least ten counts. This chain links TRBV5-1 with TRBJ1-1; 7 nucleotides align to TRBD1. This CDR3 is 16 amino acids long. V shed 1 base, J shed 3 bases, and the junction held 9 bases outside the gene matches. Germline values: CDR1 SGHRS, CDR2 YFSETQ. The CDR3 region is CASSLNRQGEDTEAFF. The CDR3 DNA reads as TGCGCCAGCAGCTTGAATCGTCAGGGGGAAGACACTGAAGCTTTCTTT. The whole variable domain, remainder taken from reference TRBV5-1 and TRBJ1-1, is KAGVTQTPRYLIKTRGQQVTLSCSPISGHRSVSWYQQTPGQGLQFLFEYFSETQRNKGNFPGRFSGRQFSNSRSEMNVSTLELGDSALYLCASSLNRQGEDTEAFFGQGTRLTVV.

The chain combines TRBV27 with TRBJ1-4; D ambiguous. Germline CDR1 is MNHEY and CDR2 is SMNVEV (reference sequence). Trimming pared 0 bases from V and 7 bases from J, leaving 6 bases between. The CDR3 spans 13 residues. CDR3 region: CASSLSAAEKLFF. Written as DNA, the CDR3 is TGTGCCAGCAGTTTATCGGCGGCTGAAAAACTGTTTTTT.